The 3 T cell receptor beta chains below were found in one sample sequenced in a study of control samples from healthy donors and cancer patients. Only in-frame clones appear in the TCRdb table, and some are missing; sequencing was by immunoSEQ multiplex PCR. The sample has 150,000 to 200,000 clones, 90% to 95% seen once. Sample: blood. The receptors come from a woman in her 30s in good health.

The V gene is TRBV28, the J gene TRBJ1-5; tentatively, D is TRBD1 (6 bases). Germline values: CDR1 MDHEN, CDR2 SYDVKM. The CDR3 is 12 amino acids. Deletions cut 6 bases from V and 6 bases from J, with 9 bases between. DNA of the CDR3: TGTGCCAGCAGACAGGGACCTCAGCCCCAGCATTTT. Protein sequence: CASRQGPQPQHF.

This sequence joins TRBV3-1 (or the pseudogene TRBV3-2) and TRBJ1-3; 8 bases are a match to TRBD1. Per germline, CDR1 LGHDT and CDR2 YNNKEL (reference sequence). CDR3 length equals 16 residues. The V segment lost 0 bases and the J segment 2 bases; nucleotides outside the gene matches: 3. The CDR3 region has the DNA TGTGCCAGCAGCCAAGACCCGGACAGGGCTGGAAACACCATATATTTT. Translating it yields CASSQDPDRAGNTIYF.

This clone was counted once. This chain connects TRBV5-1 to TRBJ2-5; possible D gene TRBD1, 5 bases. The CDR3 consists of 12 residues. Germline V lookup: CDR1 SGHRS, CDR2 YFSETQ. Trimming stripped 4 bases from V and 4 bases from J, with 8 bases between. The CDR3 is CASSPTGETQYF. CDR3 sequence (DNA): TGCGCCAGCAGCCCCACAGGAGAGACCCAGTACTTC.